What follows describes a single TCR beta chain. V gave up 2 bases and J gave up 7 bases; unmatched junction bases: 4. The CDR3 consists of 14 residues. Germline CDR1 reads SGHTA; CDR2 reads FQGNSA. This specimen comes from a study of cytomegalovirus exposure and HLA in healthy donors. The PCR had 60 Vbeta and 13 Jbeta primers. Data came from immunoSEQ multiplex PCR; TCRdb stores just in-frame clones and leaves some out. The table has some 150,000 clones, around 82% seen once. The source of this sequence is a woman aged 45-60 years in good health and CMV-seropositive. The chain carries TRBV7-2 and TRBJ1-5, with 8 bases lining up with TRBD1. The specimen was PBMCs. In nucleotides, the CDR3 is TGTGCCAGCAGCTTACAGGGGGCGCGGCAGCCCCAGCATTTT. Protein sequence: CASSLQGARQPQHF.